One and the same sample provided the 2 T cell receptor beta chains below, sequenced in a study of OX40 agonist ivuxolimab in advanced cancers. TCRdb's table, derived via immunoSEQ multiplex PCR, lists solely in-frame clones and lacks some. Of 45,000 or so clones in the sample, about 90% are singletons; the top ten hold less than 9.5%. The sample here was CD4+ or CD8+ T cells sorted from blood, taken in a trial of the OX40 agonist ivuxolimab. The receptor source for this set is an adult with an advanced solid tumor such as melanoma, head and neck, liver or kidney cancer.

The V call is TRBV30, the J call TRBJ1-2; 7 positions match TRBD1. CDR3 length: 13 residues. Germline V gene sequence: CDR1 GTSNPN, CDR2 SVGIG (reference sequence). V dropped 4 bases and J dropped 8; count of bases not matched to a gene: 10. CDR3 region: CAWTPGTEAGYTF. The CDR3 DNA reads TGTGCCTGGACCCCCGGGACAGAAGCGGGCTACACCTTC.

The chain carries TRBV7-2 and TRBJ1-4, with 7 bases lining up with TRBD1. The V gene's germline CDR1 is SGHTA and CDR2 FQGNSA. Germline trimming cut 4 bases from V and 7 bases from J; bases unmatched to any gene: 9. The CDR3 extends over 15 amino acids. The CDR3 DNA sequence: TGTGCCAGCAGCTCCTGGGGACAGCCCGCTGAAAAACTGTTTTTT. Translating it yields CASSSWGQPAEKLFF.